Each of the 5 T cell receptor beta chains below was sequenced from the same sample in a study of Tregs in tolerant kidney transplant recipients. This table comes from immunoSEQ multiplex PCR, and its TCRdb copy is limited to in-frame clones, with some not included. The repertoire holds tens of thousands of clones, 93% seen once, with about 0.45% in the top ten. This specimen consisted of CD4+ T cells from blood, obtained before the transplant. Receptor source: a human donor who received a combined kidney and bone marrow transplant.

This clone has more than one count but fewer than ten. This chain joins TRBV5-6 and TRBJ1-3; D not certain. The germline V gene encodes CDR1 SGHDT and CDR2 YYEEEE. V gave up 1 base and J gave up 1 base, with 9 bases separating them. There are 15 residues in the CDR3. CDR3 DNA: TGTGCCAGCAGCTTGAGGAGGAAGTCTGGAAACACCATATATTTT. Its protein is CASSLRRKSGNTIYF. Variable domain in full (rest from reference TRBV5-6 and TRBJ1-3): DAGVTQSPTHLIKTRGQQVTLRCSPKSGHDTVSWYQQALGQGPQFIFQYYEEEERQRGNFPDRFSGHQFPNYSSELNVNALLLGDSALYLCASSLRRKSGNTIYFGEGSWLTVV.

This chain links TRBV18 with TRBJ1-4; no clear D. V was trimmed by 4 bases and J by 10 bases, leaving 22 bases between them. Germline V CDR1 and CDR2: KGHSH, LQKENI. The CDR3 loop spans 16 amino acids. The CDR3: CASSLPGEVEVGKLFF. In DNA, the CDR3 is TGTGCCAGCTCACTTCCAGGTGAAGTTGAAGTTGGAAAACTGTTTTTT.

This clone showed up just once. The chain combines TRBV30 with TRBJ1-1, with D unclear. The ends were cut back, 3 bases at V and 12 bases at J, with 20 bases in the middle. This CDR3 is built from 13 residues. Germline V CDR1 and CDR2: GTSNPN, SVGIG (reference sequence). The CDR3 DNA reads TGTGCCTGGAGGGATTCAGGTCACCGAACCTCTTTCTTT. Amino acid sequence: CAWRDSGHRTSFF.

The genes are TRBV5-8 and TRBJ2-1; tentatively, D is TRBD1 (6 bases). Per the germline V gene, CDR1 is SGHTS and CDR2 is YDEGEE. Trimming removed 2 bases from V and 7 bases from J, with 16 bases in between. CDR3 length equals 15 residues. This CDR3 is CASSLRGRGRNEQFF. CDR3 bases: TGTGCCAGCAGCTTAAGGGGCAGGGGACGGAATGAGCAGTTCTTC.

The J gene is TRBJ1-1, the V gene TRBV6-5, with 8 bases lining up with TRBD1. V gave up 5 bases and J gave up 4 bases; unmatched junction bases: 9. There are 15 residues in the CDR3. Germline V gene lookup returns CDR1 MNHEY and CDR2 SVGAGI. The CDR3 region is CASSALTGASTEAFF. DNA for the CDR3: TGTGCCAGCAGTGCCTTGACAGGGGCCTCCACTGAAGCTTTCTTT.